The TCR beta chain described here comes from a study of blood T cells in healthy people across ages (dated by TCRdb to between 2014 and 2017). In terms of the full investigation: In model experiments, template switching captured roughly one uniquely barcoded TCR beta cDNA molecule for every two T cells. The study measured age-related changes in TCR beta repertoire diversity using deep sequencing normalized with unique cDNA molecular identifiers. Donors were grouped into four age groups: young (average about 15 years), middle-aged (roughly 40), aged (around 66) and long-lived (about 89). To avoid experimental bias, donors of different ages were spread randomly across the sequencing lanes. The study analyzed two additional independent replicas of 1 million unique cDNA reads from the same blood draw for two donors, one aged 18 to 30 and one aged 80 or older. What the study reported, not specific to this receptor: As age increased, observed TCR beta diversity per million T cells dropped in a roughly linear way, and a significant reduction was already evident by age roughly 40. Because profiling used bulk unsorted PBMCs, naive and antigen-experienced compartments could not be compared conclusively. Compared with the aged group, the long-lived group had more naive CD4+ T cells, fewer expanded clones and increased TCR diversity, a pattern suggesting age selection. There was a strong correlation between observed TCR beta diversity and the percentage of naive T cells measured by flow cytometry. Donor CMV infection status was unknown, potentially confounding age-related changes in expanded clonotypes. Total diversity estimates from one million sequenced T cells were considered lower bounds and underestimates.

The CDR3 numbers 15 residues from cysteine through phenylalanine. Of all the DNA, just the CDR3 is kept, 45 bases in frame from base 1. CDR1 and CDR2, per the germline V gene (reference sequence), are GTSNPN and SVGIG. V loses 3 bases at its end and J loses 11 bases; junction bases beyond the gene matches: 17. About this clonotype: Its antigen is not yet known. The sample holds no much larger clone one base away, and base qualities are not on file.

Preparation of the library involved 5' RACE. The second PCR ran for about 6 to 12 cycles and used a J-beta primer mix along with a sample-barcoded 5' primer. A template-switch 5' adaptor carrying 12 random nucleotides introduced a unique molecular identifier onto each TCR beta cDNA molecule. At least 2.5 million CDR3-containing paired-end reads were obtained from each sample. All of the RNA was converted into first-strand cDNA using the Mint cDNA synthesis kit, with a TRBC-specific oligonucleotide serving as the primer. Following uracil-DNA glycosylase treatment, all cDNA underwent a first 18-cycle PCR with the universal primers M1SS and BC2_uni_R. Turning to the authors' computational methods: For normalization, 1 million high-quality reads, each with a distinct molecular identifier, were randomly selected from each sample. Reads with shared molecular identifiers were discarded instead of being binned into consensus sequences. MiTCR, set to a Q25 quality threshold and the strictest error-elimination algorithm, was used for CDR3 identification, clonotype clustering and error correction. A nonparametric unseen species model using Euler transformation provided a lower-bound estimate of total TCR beta diversity. TCRdb reprocessing: public reads trimmed at Q25 with fastp, clones called with MiXCR, in-frame beta chains kept. CDR3 protein duplicates are merged, each entry listing the most common genes and DNA. TCRdb's processing, not the study's, gives the V and J calls here. The sample profile shows roughly 1.9 million distinct CDR3 sequences; 30% to 40% of them were found once. The ten top clones hold 20% to 25% of the sample.

Donors were 40 or so systemically healthy Caucasian individuals from Russia aged roughly 6 to 90 years. Each donor gave 9.5 to 10 milliliters of peripheral blood, drawn into EDTA-treated Vacutainer tubes. PBMCs were isolated by Ficoll-Paque density-gradient centrifugation, with at least 7 million obtained per sample. Trizol reagent was used to extract total RNA from PBMCs, with at least 5.5 micrograms per sample. For every donor, flow cytometry on a PBMC aliquot measured the percentage of naive CD45RAhigh/CD27high T cells. This chain is built from TRBV30 and TRBJ2-5; 8 bases in between match TRBD1. This receptor was taken from a human donor in good health. The specimen sequenced was blood. The CDR3 protein sequence reads: CAWRRGQVFSYKQYF. The DNA sequence is given as TGTGCCTGGAGAAGGGGACAGGTATTCTCCTACAAGCAGTACTTC. The entire variable domain, with the stretches around the CDR3 drawn from the reference TRBV30 and TRBJ2-5 proteins, is SQTIHQWPATLVQPVGSPLSLECTVEGTSNPNLYWYRQAAGRGLQLLFYSVGIGQISSEVPQNLSASRPQDRQFILSSKKLLLSDSGFYLCAWRRGQVFSYKQYFGPGTRLLVL.